These 28 T cell receptor beta chains share one sample of origin, sequenced in a study of cytomegalovirus exposure and HLA in healthy donors. 13 Jbeta primers and 60 Vbeta primers were used for the PCR. Method: immunoSEQ multiplex PCR; TCRdb's copy keeps in-frame clones and lacks some. The repertoire holds about 67,000 clones, with roughly 65% as singletons. The sample comprised PBMCs. The receptors derive from a woman in her 30s in good health and CMV-seronegative.

This clone was seen only once. This sample includes further DNA sequences coding for the same CDR3. This chain links TRBV11-3 with TRBJ1-1; D ambiguous. This CDR3 spans 14 amino acids. The V end lost 1 base, the J end lost 0 bases, and 6 bases lay between the germline ends. Germline lookup yields CDR1 SGHNT and CDR2 YENEEA. The CDR3 DNA reads as TGTGCCAGCAGCTTAGTCATGTTGAACACTGAAGCTTTCTTT. Amino acids: CASSLVMLNTEAFF.

The rearrangement links TRBV9 to TRBJ2-3, with D tentatively TRBD2 (6 bases). The germline CDR1 and CDR2 sequences are SGDLS and YYNGEE. V dropped 0 bases and J dropped 4 bases, with 15 bases sitting between them. This CDR3 is built from 16 residues. CDR3 region: CASSVARGLWADTQYF. The CDR3 DNA follows: TGTGCCAGCAGCGTAGCGCGGGGCCTTTGGGCAGATACGCAGTATTTT. The full variable domain, its missing parts supplied by reference TRBV9 and TRBJ2-3, is DSGVTQTPKHLITATGQRVTLRCSPRSGDLSVYWYQQSLDQGLQFLIQYYNGEERAKGNILERFSAQQFPDLHSELNLSSLELGDSALYFCASSVARGLWADTQYFGPGTRLTVL.

The gene calls are TRBV18 and TRBJ1-2, with 10 bases aligning to TRBD1. Germline V gives CDR1 KGHSH, CDR2 LQKENI. J gave up 8 bases and V 1 base, and 4 bases lay outside the gene matches. This CDR3 spans 14 amino acids. CDR3 protein: CASSPRDRGVGYTF. In DNA form, the CDR3 reads TGTGCCAGCTCACCACGGGACAGGGGCGTCGGCTACACCTTC.

This clone occurred a few times. J is TRBJ2-7 and V is TRBV6-5; D is unclear. The CDR3 extends over 14 amino acids. Per germline, CDR1 MNHEY and CDR2 SVGAGI. The germline V and J ends were trimmed by 5 bases and 2 bases, with 13 bases remaining between them. CDR3 in DNA: TGTGCCAGCAGTGATGGCAGACGGGCCTACGAGCAGTACTTC. It codes for CASSDGRRAYEQYF.

This chain connects TRBV19 to TRBJ1-3; no firm D call. This CDR3 region has 17 residues. Trimming removed 7 bases at V and 0 bases at J, with 19 bases between. Germline CDR1 is LNHDA and CDR2 is SQIVND (reference sequence). The CDR3 region has the DNA TGTGCCAGTACCAATAGCCGCAATGGGTTCTCTGGAAACACCATATATTTT. Translation gives CASTNSRNGFSGNTIYF.

This clone came up once. V is TRBV28 and J is TRBJ2-3, with D possibly matching TRBD1 (5 bases). From germline, CDR1 is MDHEN and CDR2 SYDVKM. This CDR3 comprises 12 residues. The V end was cut by 7 bases, the J end by 8 bases, with 13 bases between. CDR3 nucleotides: TGTGCCAGCACCGATCCAGGGTTTACGCAGTATTTT. Amino acids: CASTDPGFTQYF.

This clone was counted between two and nine times. This CDR3 fails to terminate in the conserved phenylalanine or tryptophan, so it likely reflects a read error. The chain employs TRBV15 and TRBJ1-5; the match to TRBD1 covers 10 bases. This CDR3 contains 14 residues. Germline V CDR1 and CDR2: LNHNV, YYDKDF (reference sequence). CDR3 residues: CATGTGDSNQPQHS. The CDR3 bases are TGTGCCACCGGGACAGGGGATAGCAACCAGCCCCAGCATTCT.

The chain links TRBV28 to TRBJ2-4, with D tentatively TRBD2 (5 bases). Germline CDR1 is MDHEN and CDR2 is SYDVKM. Trimming removed 7 bases at V and 0 bases at J, with 10 bases between. The CDR3 runs 14 residues. This chain's CDR3 is CASTRDLAKNIQYF. The CDR3 region has the DNA TGTGCCAGCACCCGGGATCTAGCCAAAAACATTCAGTACTTC.

The chain recombines TRBV7-3 with TRBJ2-3, with 11 bases aligning to TRBD1. The CDR3 consists of 16 residues. Looked up from germline, CDR1 is SGHTA and CDR2 is FQGTGA. Germline trimming cut 5 bases from V and 3 bases from J; bases unmatched to any gene: 7. The CDR3 DNA follows: TGTGCCAGCAGCCTGGGGACAGGGGGGGAGACAGATACGCAGTATTTT. This gives the protein CASSLGTGGETDTQYF.

This clone was seen only a few times. The same CDR3 can be traced to other DNA sequences in this sample. The chain couples TRBV5-1 to TRBJ2-7; a possible D gene is TRBD1 (6 bases). The CDR3 length is 13 residues. Deletions cut 4 bases from V and 3 bases from J, with 11 bases between. Germline-derived CDR1 and CDR2 are SGHRS and YFSETQ. The CDR3 nucleotides read TGCGCCAGCAGCCCACCGGACAGCTACGAGCAGTACTTC. This translates into CASSPPDSYEQYF.

The J gene is TRBJ1-5, the V gene TRBV14, with 9 bases fitting TRBD1. The length of the CDR3 is 15 residues. Germline CDR1 SGHDN, CDR2 FVKESK. V was clipped by 4 bases and J by 7 bases; unmatched bases: 8. In DNA form, the CDR3 reads TGTGCCAGCAGCCGGGGACAGGGCAGGAACCAGCCCCAGCATTTT. Amino acid sequence: CASSRGQGRNQPQHF.

The table lists this clone with a count of one. CDR3 in amino acids: CASSWRDYGYTF. The CDR3 region has the DNA TGTGCCAGCAGCTGGAGGGACTATGGCTACACCTTC. This chain connects TRBV7-9 to TRBJ1-2; D is unclear. The CDR3 runs to 12 residues. Deletions cut 4 bases from V and 3 bases from J, with 6 bases between. Germline V lookup: CDR1 SEHNR, CDR2 FQNEAQ (reference sequence). Based on the CDR3 plus reference TRBV7-9 and TRBJ1-2, the full variable domain is DTGVSQNPRHKITKRGQNVTFRCDPISEHNRLYWYRQTLGQGPEFLTYFQNEAQLEKSRLLSDRFSAERPKGSFSTLEIQRTEQGDSAMYLCASSWRDYGYTFGSGTRLTVV.

The chain couples TRBV6-6 to TRBJ1-3; possible D gene TRBD1, 5 bases. This CDR3 has 15 amino acids. Germline V gives CDR1 MNHNY, CDR2 SVGAGI (reference sequence). With 0 bases removed from V and 1 base from J, the gap between germline ends came to 7 bases. In nucleotides, the CDR3 is TGTGCCAGCAGTTACTCGGCAGGGTCTGGAAACACCATATATTTT. It translates to CASSYSAGSGNTIYF.

This clone was observed a handful of times. V usage is TRBV30 and J usage is TRBJ2-6; D is unresolved. CDR1 GTSNPN and CDR2 SVGIG come from the germline V gene (reference sequence). The CDR3 length is 13 residues. The germline V and J ends were trimmed by 0 bases and 4 bases, with 4 bases remaining between them. The CDR3 coding sequence is TGTGCCTGGAGTGTAGCCGGGGCCAACGTCCTGACTTTC. Its translation is CAWSVAGANVLTF.

This chain uses TRBV25-1 with TRBJ2-7; D might be TRBD1 (6 bases). From germline, CDR1 is MGHDK and CDR2 SYGVNS. The CDR3 length is 14 residues. V lost 4 bases and J lost 2, with 12 bases in between. The CDR3 sequence: CASSGRQVPYEQYF. The CDR3 region has the DNA TGTGCCAGCAGTGGGCGACAGGTGCCCTACGAGCAGTACTTC.

CDR3 sequence reads: CASRGGTGSREQYF. The CDR3 coding sequence is TGTGCCAGCAGGGGGGGGACAGGGTCCCGCGAGCAGTACTTC. The chain combines TRBV5-4 with TRBJ2-7; 9 bases are a match to TRBD1. Germline V CDR1 and CDR2: SGHNT, YYREEE (reference sequence). Losses at the gene ends were 5 bases for V and 6 bases for J; bases not matched to a gene: 9. CDR3 length: 14 amino acids.

V usage is TRBV5-4 and J usage is TRBJ1-1, with 8 nucleotides matching TRBD1. This CDR3 comprises 14 residues. Per the germline V gene, CDR1 is SGHNT and CDR2 is YYREEE (reference sequence). Losses at the gene ends were 4 bases for V and 6 bases for J; bases not matched to a gene: 8. CDR3 DNA: TGTGCCAGCAGCACCCAGACAGGGGTCCCTGAAGCTTTCTTT. Translated, it gives CASSTQTGVPEAFF.

This clone was observed a handful of times. The V gene is TRBV5-1, the J gene TRBJ1-1; D may be TRBD1 (5 bases). The germline V gene encodes CDR1 SGHRS and CDR2 YFSETQ. Trimming took 2 bases from V and 8 from J, leaving 13 bases between them. CDR3 length: 13 residues. CDR3 DNA sequence: TGCGCCAGCAGCTTCTCAACCACAGGAGAAGCTTTCTTT. Amino acids: CASSFSTTGEAFF.

The rearrangement uses TRBV6-6 and TRBJ1-2; no clear D. The CDR3 loop spans 14 amino acids. Germline V gene data show CDR1 as MNHNY and CDR2 as SVGAGI (reference sequence). V dropped 0 bases and J dropped 4 bases, with 9 bases sitting between them. DNA of the CDR3: TGTGCCAGCAGTTACTCATCAGTTCTCTATGGCTACACCTTC. Protein: CASSYSSVLYGYTF.

This clone showed up just once. The chain is built from TRBV4-1 and TRBJ1-6; 9 bases agree with TRBD1. The CDR3 runs 16 residues. The V gene end was trimmed by 0 bases and the J gene end by 11 bases; junction bases not matched to a gene: 8. Germline V CDR1 and CDR2: MGHRA, YSYEKL. As DNA, the CDR3 is TGCGCCAGCAGCCAAGACTTGGGGACAGGGCGGACACCCCTCCACTTT. Translated: CASSQDLGTGRTPLHF.

Of note for this clone: One junction end does not reproduce the germline sequence, and a read error may be involved. This sample includes further DNA sequences coding for the same CDR3. V is TRBV6-5 and J is TRBJ1-4; D may be TRBD1 (6 bases). Germline loops: CDR1 MNHEY, CDR2 SVGAGI. The CDR3 length is 14 residues. The CDR3 protein is CASRRGWTNEKLFF. CDR3 DNA: TGCGCCAGCAGGAGGGGGTGGACTAATGAAAAACTGTTTTTT.

This clone was observed a single time. This rearrangement joins TRBV10-3 to TRBJ2-7; no firm D call. CDR1 ENHRY and CDR2 SYGVKD come from the germline V gene. V was trimmed by 7 bases and J by 4 bases, leaving 11 bases between them. CDR3 length: 12 residues. The CDR3, as DNA: TGTGCCATCACCGGAAACGGGTACGAGCAGTACTTC. As protein: CAITGNGYEQYF.

The chain couples TRBV7-8 to TRBJ1-2, with 9 bases fitting TRBD1. The CDR3 sequence is 16 residues long. Trimming cost V 2 bases and J 4 bases; bases outside gene matches: 8. Germline V gives CDR1 SGHVS, CDR2 FQNEAQ. CDR3 coding DNA: TGTGCCAGCAGCTTAAACCGGGACAGGGTGGGCTATGGCTACACCTTC. It specifies CASSLNRDRVGYGYTF. Combining the CDR3 with reference TRBV7-8 and TRBJ1-2 gives the whole variable domain GAGVSQSPRYKVAKRGQDVALRCDPISGHVSLFWYQQALGQGPEFLTYFQNEAQLDKSGLPSDRFFAERPEGSVSTLKIQRTQQEDSAVYLCASSLNRDRVGYGYTFGSGTRLTVV.

J is TRBJ1-2 and V is TRBV6-5, with 9 bases matching TRBD1. Germline CDR1 and CDR2: MNHEY and SVGAGI. This CDR3 contains 15 residues. J was trimmed by 2 bases and V by 7 bases; bases with no gene match: 8. This chain's CDR3 is CASKSGTGRNYGYTF. In DNA, the CDR3 is TGTGCCAGCAAGTCCGGGACAGGGAGAAACTATGGCTACACCTTC.

The J gene is TRBJ1-2, the V gene TRBV5-1; TRBD1 matches 10 bases. V was pared by 0 bases and J by 4 bases, with 3 bases of the junction left unmatched. This CDR3 comprises 15 residues. Germline assignment: CDR1 SGHRS and CDR2 YFSETQ. The chain's CDR3 is CASSLGGQGTYGYTF. In DNA, the CDR3 is TGCGCCAGCAGCTTGGGGGGACAGGGGACCTATGGCTACACCTTC.

This clone was seen a single time. V usage is TRBV7-3 and J usage is TRBJ2-5; no firm D call. The CDR3 totals 13 residues. Deletions cut 1 base from V and 1 base from J, with 4 bases between. CDR1 is SGHTA, CDR2 FQGTGA, per germline. DNA of the CDR3: TGTGCCAGCAGCTTAATCGGCCAAGAGACCCAGTACTTC. Translation gives CASSLIGQETQYF.

V usage is TRBV28 and J usage is TRBJ2-7, with a tentative D call TRBD1 (5 bases). CDR3 length equals 13 residues. Trimming took 10 bases from V and 3 from J, leaving 16 bases between them. Germline V CDR1 and CDR2: MDHEN, SYDVKM. The CDR3 DNA reads as TGTGCCACCGCTGACCAGGGCTACTACGAGCAGTACTTC. Translation gives CATADQGYYEQYF.

The chain uses TRBV29-1 and TRBJ2-3; 8 bases are a match to TRBD2. CDR3 size: 14 residues. The V gene end was trimmed by 6 bases and the J gene end by 3 bases; junction bases not matched to a gene: 8. From germline, CDR1 is SQVTM and CDR2 ANQGSEA. The CDR3 protein is CSVPGGAGTDTQYF. CDR3 DNA sequence: TGCAGCGTACCCGGGGGGGCGGGTACAGATACGCAGTATTTT.